Listed below are T cell receptor beta chains from one sample, sequenced in a study of blood T cell repertoires in COVID-19. Only in-frame clones appear in the TCRdb table, and some are missing; sequencing was by immunoSEQ multiplex PCR. This table holds some 97,000 clones, 88% found once. The source material was peripheral blood. The receptors were sampled from a woman aged 55-70 years with acute or convalescent COVID-19. CDR3s include the opening cysteine and the closing phenylalanine or tryptophan. The D gene is left open where the match is weak. Clone size is given for some rows only: seen once, a few or many times, or a class if the clone is expanded.

d_call | j_call | clone_size | v_call | cdr3_nt | cdr3_aa
TRBD1 | TRBJ2-2 | NA | TRBV19 | TGTGCCACGCGGGTGGCCGGGACAGGGAAGGCCGGGGAGCTGTTTTTT | CATRVAGTGKAGELFF
NA | TRBJ2-2 | NA | TRBV5-1 | TGCGCCAGCAGCCGAAGCGCGGAGATTAACACCGGGGAGCTGTTTTTT | CASSRSAEINTGELFF
NA | TRBJ2-1 | NA | TRBV29-1 | TGCAGCGTCCAGACAGGTGAGCAGTTCTTC | CSVQTGEQFF
TRBD2 | TRBJ2-1 | NA | TRBV6-5 | TGTGCCAGCAGACCAGGCGGGGGGGATGAGCAGTTCTTC | CASRPGGGDEQFF
TRBD1 | TRBJ1-5 | NA | TRBV19 | TGTGCCAGCACGAGGACAGGGGGCGCGAATCAGCCCCAGCATTTT | CASTRTGGANQPQHF
NA | TRBJ2-3 | once | TRBV7-3 | TGTGCCAGCAGCTCCTCAGGGCGCGATACGCAGTATTTT | CASSSSGRDTQYF
NA | TRBJ2-1 | NA | TRBV19 | TGTGCCGCCCAAGGGGCCGGCCGATACAATGAGCAGTTCTTC | CAAQGAGRYNEQFF
TRBD1 | TRBJ2-2 | NA | TRBV7-3 | TGTGCCAGCAGCCGGGACAGAGCCGGGGAGCTGTTTTTT | CASSRDRAGELFF
NA | TRBJ2-2 | once | TRBV19 | TGTGCCAGTAGAGCAGGCCAGTCGAGCACCGGGGAGCTGTTTTTT | CASRAGQSSTGELFF
NA | TRBJ1-2 | NA | TRBV12-3/TRBV12-4 | TGTGCCAGCAGTTCTCGGACATCTGGCTACACCTTC | CASSSRTSGYTF
NA | TRBJ2-1 | few | TRBV10-3 | TGTGCCATCACCGACCAGCGAGAGCCTTACAATGAGCAGTTCTTC | CAITDQREPYNEQFF
NA | TRBJ2-1 | NA | TRBV7-8 | TGTGCCAGCATCCCTTCCCCGCTAGTAGACAATGAGCAGTTCTTC | CASIPSPLVDNEQFF
NA | TRBJ2-3 | NA | TRBV18 | TGTGCCAGCTCACCGGGGGACCCTGGGAGGACGCAGTATTTT | CASSPGDPGRTQYF
NA | TRBJ1-2 | once | TRBV14 | TGTGCCAGCAGCATGGGCAGGGGTCAGGGCTACACCTTC | CASSMGRGQGYTF
TRBD1 | TRBJ2-5 | NA | TRBV19 | TGTGCCAGTAGTCCCGGTGGGACAGGGGAAGGGGAGACCCAGTACTTC | CASSPGGTGEGETQYF
NA | TRBJ2-2 | NA | TRBV7-2 | TGTGCCAGCAGAACAGGTGCGAACACCGGGGAGCTGTTTTTT | CASRTGANTGELFF
TRBD2 | TRBJ2-1 | NA | TRBV27 | TGTGCCAGCAGTTGGGCGGGAGTTGGGAACAATGAGCAGTTCTTC | CASSWAGVGNNEQFF
TRBD1 | TRBJ1-1 | NA | TRBV5-1 | TGCGCCAGCAGCCTCCGACAGGGGATGAACACTGAAGCTTTCTTT | CASSLRQGMNTEAFF
NA | TRBJ2-3 | once | TRBV5-4 | TGTGCCAGCAGCTTGGACGGGAAGTACACAGATACGCAGTATTTT | CASSLDGKYTDTQYF
TRBD1 | TRBJ1-4 | NA | TRBV10-2 | TGCGCCAGCCACGGACAGGGGGCGGAAAAACTGTTTTTT | CASHGQGAEKLFF
TRBD2 | TRBJ2-7 | NA | TRBV10-3 | TGTGCCATCAGTCCAGCGGGAGGATCCCCCTCCTACGAGCAGTACTTC | CAISPAGGSPSYEQYF
NA | TRBJ1-1 | NA | TRBV5-8 | TGTGCCAGCAGCTTGGTCCCAGGCCCTTGGGCTGAAGCTTTCTTT | CASSLVPGPWAEAFF
TRBD1 | TRBJ1-3 | NA | TRBV13 | TGTGCCAGCAGCCCCCGGACAGGGGGAAACACCATATATTTT | CASSPRTGGNTIYF
TRBD1 | TRBJ1-2 | NA | TRBV27 | TGTGCCAGCTCCGGACAGGGGGCGGGCTACACCTTC | CASSGQGAGYTF
TRBD1 | TRBJ1-4 | NA | TRBV28 | TGTGCCAGCAGTTCGGGACAGGGGAGAGAAAAACTGTTTTTT | CASSSGQGREKLFF
NA | TRBJ2-5 | NA | TRBV5-1 | TGCGCCAGCAGCTTCACACCTCAGGGTCAAGAGACCCAGTACTTC | CASSFTPQGQETQYF
NA | TRBJ2-7 | NA | TRBV6-5 | TGTGCCAGCAGTTCCTCAGGACAGATTAACGAGCAGTACTTC | CASSSSGQINEQYF
TRBD2 | TRBJ2-1 | NA | TRBV5-4 | TGTGCCAGCAGTCCCGGGACTAGCGGCTACAATGAGCAGTTCTTC | CASSPGTSGYNEQFF
TRBD1 | TRBJ1-1 | few | TRBV14 | TGTGCCAGCAGCCCCCGACACGGGACAGGGACAGCTTTCTTT | CASSPRHGTGTAFF
TRBD1 | TRBJ2-1 | NA | TRBV10-3 | TGTGCCATCAGTGAGTCGATGACAGGGGAGATCTACAATGAGCAGTTCTTC | CAISESMTGEIYNEQFF
NA | TRBJ2-1 | NA | TRBV5-1 | TGCGCCAGCAGCACCGGTGGGGGGAACTACAATGAGCAGTTCTTC | CASSTGGGNYNEQFF
TRBD1 | TRBJ1-2 | NA | TRBV19 | TGTGCCAGTAGTACCTCCGGGACAGGTGGCTACACCTTC | CASSTSGTGGYTF
NA | TRBJ1-1 | NA | TRBV10-3 | TGTGCCACTCTCGTGGGGGGGGCGCGGACTGAAGCTTTCTTT | CATLVGGARTEAFF
NA | TRBJ1-3 | NA | TRBV7-6 | TGTGCCAGCAGCTTAGGCTCCGGAACGGGATCTGGAAACACCATATATTTT | CASSLGSGTGSGNTIYF
NA | TRBJ2-7 | NA | TRBV12-3/TRBV12-4 | TGTGCCAGCAGTTTAGGACAGTACGAGCAGTACTTC | CASSLGQYEQYF
TRBD2 | TRBJ2-1 | NA | TRBV19 | TGTGCCAGTAGTATAGCGCGGACTAGCGTTTACAATGAGCAGTTCTTC | CASSIARTSVYNEQFF
NA | TRBJ1-2 | NA | TRBV11-2 | TGTGCCAGCAGCTTAGTAGGGGACTATGGCTACACCTTC | CASSLVGDYGYTF
NA | TRBJ2-7 | few | TRBV29-1 | TGCAGCGCCCTGTATGGACAGATCAGCTCCTACGAGCAGTACTTC | CSALYGQISSYEQYF
TRBD2 | TRBJ2-5 | NA | TRBV5-6 | TGTGCCAGCAGCGGTGGGACTAGCGGAGCCGAGGCCATAGGGGCCCAGTACTTC | CASSGGTSGAEAIGAQYF
NA | TRBJ1-6 | NA | TRBV6-2/TRBV6-3 | TGTGCCAGCAGTTATTCTATCGCCTATAATTCACCCCTCCACTTT | CASSYSIAYNSPLHF
NA | TRBJ2-7 | NA | TRBV19 | TGTGCCAGTAGTATCAGGGCAGGAGGGTCCTACGAGCAGTACTTC | CASSIRAGGSYEQYF
NA | TRBJ1-2 | NA | TRBV30 | TGTGCCGGCACACAGGGAAGTGGCTACACCTTC | CAGTQGSGYTF
NA | TRBJ2-2 | NA | TRBV18 | TGTGCCAGCTCACCAAGAGCAACCGGGGAGCTGTTTTTT | CASSPRATGELFF
TRBD2 | TRBJ2-7 | NA | TRBV2 | TGTGCCAGCAGTGGAGGGGCGGGAGTCAGCTCCTACGAGCAGTACTTC | CASSGGAGVSSYEQYF
NA | TRBJ2-5 | NA | TRBV5-1 | TGCGCCAGCAGCTTCGGACAAGGGGAGACCCAGTACTTC | CASSFGQGETQYF
TRBD1 | TRBJ1-5 | NA | TRBV5-6 | TGTGCCAGCAGCTTGAACAGGGGAGAAAATCAGCCCCAGCATTTT | CASSLNRGENQPQHF
TRBD1 | TRBJ1-5 | NA | TRBV2 | TGTGCCAGCAGTGAGGGACAGGGTGACCAGCCCCAGCATTTT | CASSEGQGDQPQHF
NA | TRBJ2-3 | NA | TRBV30 | TGTGCCTGGAGTCTATCGACAGATACGCAGTATTTT | CAWSLSTDTQYF
NA | TRBJ1-2 | NA | TRBV14 | TGTGCCAGCAGCCAACCAATACCATCTATGGTGGGCTACACCTTC | CASSQPIPSMVGYTF
TRBD2 | TRBJ2-3 | NA | TRBV20-1 | TGCAGTGCTAGTAGCGGGGTGGGGCCAGATACGCAGTATTTT | CSASSGVGPDTQYF
NA | TRBJ1-1 | once | TRBV5-1 | TGCGCCAGCAGCGCAGGGAGGGGGGCTGAAGCTTTCTTT | CASSAGRGAEAFF
TRBD1 | TRBJ1-3 | NA | TRBV19 | TGTGCCAGTAGTGCCGGACAGGGTCCTGGGACCGCTGGAAACACCATATATTTT | CASSAGQGPGTAGNTIYF
TRBD2 | TRBJ2-5 | NA | TRBV18 | TGTGCCAGCTCTCTCTTCGGGGGGGGAGAGACCCAGTACTTC | CASSLFGGGETQYF
TRBD1 | TRBJ2-7 | once | TRBV15 | TGTGCCACCAGCCCCCGACAGGGGGCCTACGAGCAGTACTTC | CATSPRQGAYEQYF
TRBD2 | TRBJ2-2 | NA | TRBV28 | TGTGCCAGCAGTTTATCCCGGACTAGCGGGAGAGGTCCCGGGGAGCTGTTTTTT | CASSLSRTSGRGPGELFF
NA | TRBJ1-5 | NA | TRBV5-1 | TGCGCCAGCAGCTTGGGCACAGGTGGATCCAGTCAGCCCCAGCATTTT | CASSLGTGGSSQPQHF